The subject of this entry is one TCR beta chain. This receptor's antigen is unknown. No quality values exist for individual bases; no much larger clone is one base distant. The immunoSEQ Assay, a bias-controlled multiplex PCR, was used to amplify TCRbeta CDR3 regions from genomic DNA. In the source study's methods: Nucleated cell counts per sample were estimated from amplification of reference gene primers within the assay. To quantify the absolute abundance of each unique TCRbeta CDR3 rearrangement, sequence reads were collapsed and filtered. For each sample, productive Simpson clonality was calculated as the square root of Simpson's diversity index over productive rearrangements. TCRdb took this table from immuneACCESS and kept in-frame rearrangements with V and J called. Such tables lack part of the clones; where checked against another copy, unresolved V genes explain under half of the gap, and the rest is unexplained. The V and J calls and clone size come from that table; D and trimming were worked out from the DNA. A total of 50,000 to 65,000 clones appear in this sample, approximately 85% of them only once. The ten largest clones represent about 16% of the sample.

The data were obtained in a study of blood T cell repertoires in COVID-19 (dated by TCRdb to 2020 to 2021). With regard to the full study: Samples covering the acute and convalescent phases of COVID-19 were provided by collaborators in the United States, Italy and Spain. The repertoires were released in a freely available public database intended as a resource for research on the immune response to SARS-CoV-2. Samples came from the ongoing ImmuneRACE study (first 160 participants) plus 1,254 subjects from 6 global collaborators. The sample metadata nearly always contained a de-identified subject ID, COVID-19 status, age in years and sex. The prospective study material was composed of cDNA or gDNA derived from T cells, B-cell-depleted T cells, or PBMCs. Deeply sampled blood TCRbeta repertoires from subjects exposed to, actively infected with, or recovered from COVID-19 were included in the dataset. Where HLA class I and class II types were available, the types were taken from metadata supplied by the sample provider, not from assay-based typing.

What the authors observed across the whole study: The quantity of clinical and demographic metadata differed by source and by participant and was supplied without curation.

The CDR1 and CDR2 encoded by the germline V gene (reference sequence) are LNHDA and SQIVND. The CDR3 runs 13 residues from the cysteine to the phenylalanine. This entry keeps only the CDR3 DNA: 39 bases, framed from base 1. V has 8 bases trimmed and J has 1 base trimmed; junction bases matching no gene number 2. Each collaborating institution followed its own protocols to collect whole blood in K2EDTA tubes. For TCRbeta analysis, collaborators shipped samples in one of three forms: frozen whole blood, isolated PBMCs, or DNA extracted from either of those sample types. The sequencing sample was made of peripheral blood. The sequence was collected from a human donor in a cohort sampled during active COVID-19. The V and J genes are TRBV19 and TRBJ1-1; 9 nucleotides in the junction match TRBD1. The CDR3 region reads CASRGQGNTEAFF. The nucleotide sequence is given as TGTGCCAGTCGGGGACAGGGGAACACTGAAGCTTTCTTT.